The sequence of this T cell receptor (beta chain) was determined in a study of blood T cell repertoires in COVID-19. Study summary: Samples of COVID-19 (acute and convalescent) were obtained from the United States, Italy and Spain.

CDR3 size: 13 residues. The germline CDR1 and CDR2 sequences are SNHLY and FYNNEI. V was clipped by 4 bases and J by 1 base, with 6 bases between them. TCRdb keeps only in-frame clones here, not all; method: immunoSEQ multiplex PCR. The data show 150,000 or so clones, with roughly 80% seen just once and roughly 6% held by the top ten. This TCR came from a woman between 40 and 55 years old with acute COVID-19. Sequenced material: PBMCs or T cells enriched from blood (not recorded which). The chain couples TRBV2 to TRBJ2-3; a weak D match, TRBD2 (6 bases). The CDR3 protein is CASSAGGTDTQYF. The CDR3 region has the DNA TGTGCCAGCAGTGCGGGGGGCACAGATACGCAGTATTTT.